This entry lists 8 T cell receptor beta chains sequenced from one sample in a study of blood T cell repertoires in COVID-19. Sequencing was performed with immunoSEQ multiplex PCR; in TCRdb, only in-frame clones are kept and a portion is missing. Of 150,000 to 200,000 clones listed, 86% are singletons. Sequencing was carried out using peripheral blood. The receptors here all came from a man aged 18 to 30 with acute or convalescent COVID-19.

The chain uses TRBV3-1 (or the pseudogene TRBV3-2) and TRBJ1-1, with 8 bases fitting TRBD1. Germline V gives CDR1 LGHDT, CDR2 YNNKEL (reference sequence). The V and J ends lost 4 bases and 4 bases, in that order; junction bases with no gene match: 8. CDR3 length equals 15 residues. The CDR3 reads CASSPTDRGGTEAFF. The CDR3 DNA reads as TGTGCCAGCAGCCCGACAGACAGGGGAGGCACTGAAGCTTTCTTT.

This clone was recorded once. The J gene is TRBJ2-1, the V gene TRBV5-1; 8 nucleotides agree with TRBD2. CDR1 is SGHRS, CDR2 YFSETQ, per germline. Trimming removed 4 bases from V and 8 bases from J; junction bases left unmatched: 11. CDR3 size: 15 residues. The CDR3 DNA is TGCGCCAGCAGCCTCGGGGGGGCGAACTTGGATGAGCAGTTCTTC. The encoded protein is CASSLGGANLDEQFF.

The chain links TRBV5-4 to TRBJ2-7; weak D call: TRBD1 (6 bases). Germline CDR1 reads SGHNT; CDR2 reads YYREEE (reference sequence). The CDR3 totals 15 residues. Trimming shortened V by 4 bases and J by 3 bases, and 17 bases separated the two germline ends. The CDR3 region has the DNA TGTGCCAGCAGCCAGCCAGGGGACCTGATCTACGAGCAGTACTTC. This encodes CASSQPGDLIYEQYF.

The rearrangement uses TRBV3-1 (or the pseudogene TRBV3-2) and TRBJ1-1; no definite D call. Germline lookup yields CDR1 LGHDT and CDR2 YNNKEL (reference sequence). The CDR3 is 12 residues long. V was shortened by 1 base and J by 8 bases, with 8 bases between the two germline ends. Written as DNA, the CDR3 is TGTGCCAGCAGCCAAGGGCACAGAGAAGCTTTCTTT. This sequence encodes CASSQGHREAFF.

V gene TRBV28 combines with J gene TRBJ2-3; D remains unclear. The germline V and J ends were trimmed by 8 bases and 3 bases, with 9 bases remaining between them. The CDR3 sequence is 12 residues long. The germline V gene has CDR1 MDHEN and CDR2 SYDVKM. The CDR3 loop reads CASETPTDTQYF. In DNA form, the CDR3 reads TGTGCCAGCGAAACACCGACAGATACGCAGTATTTT.

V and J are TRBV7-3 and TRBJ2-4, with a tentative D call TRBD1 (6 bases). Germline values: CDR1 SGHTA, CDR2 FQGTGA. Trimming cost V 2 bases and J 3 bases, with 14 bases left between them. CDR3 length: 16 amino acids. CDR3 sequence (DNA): TGTGCCAGCAGCTTAGGTGAGGGGGTGAGCAAAAACATTCAGTACTTC. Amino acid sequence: CASSLGEGVSKNIQYF. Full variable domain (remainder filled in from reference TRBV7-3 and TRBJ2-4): GAGVSQTPSNKVTEKGKYVELRCDPISGHTALYWYRQSLGQGPEFLIYFQGTGAADDSGLPNDRFFAVRPEGSVSTLKIQRTERGDSAVYLCASSLGEGVSKNIQYFGAGTRLSVL.

The CDR3 here is CASSTGQGSGYTF. The CDR3 nucleotides read TGTGCCAGCAGCACAGGACAGGGCAGTGGCTACACCTTC. This chain links TRBV5-6 with TRBJ1-2; the match to TRBD1 covers 8 bases. Looked up from germline, CDR1 is SGHDT and CDR2 is YYEEEE. The ends lost 4 bases at V and 7 bases at J; junction bases unmatched: 6. The CDR3 extends over 13 amino acids.

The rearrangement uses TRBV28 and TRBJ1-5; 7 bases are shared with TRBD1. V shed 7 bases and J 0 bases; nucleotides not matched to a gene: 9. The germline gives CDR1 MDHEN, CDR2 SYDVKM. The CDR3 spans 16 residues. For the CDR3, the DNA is TGTGCCAGCATCAACGCCGGGACAGATAGCAATCAGCCCCAGCATTTT. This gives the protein CASINAGTDSNQPQHF.